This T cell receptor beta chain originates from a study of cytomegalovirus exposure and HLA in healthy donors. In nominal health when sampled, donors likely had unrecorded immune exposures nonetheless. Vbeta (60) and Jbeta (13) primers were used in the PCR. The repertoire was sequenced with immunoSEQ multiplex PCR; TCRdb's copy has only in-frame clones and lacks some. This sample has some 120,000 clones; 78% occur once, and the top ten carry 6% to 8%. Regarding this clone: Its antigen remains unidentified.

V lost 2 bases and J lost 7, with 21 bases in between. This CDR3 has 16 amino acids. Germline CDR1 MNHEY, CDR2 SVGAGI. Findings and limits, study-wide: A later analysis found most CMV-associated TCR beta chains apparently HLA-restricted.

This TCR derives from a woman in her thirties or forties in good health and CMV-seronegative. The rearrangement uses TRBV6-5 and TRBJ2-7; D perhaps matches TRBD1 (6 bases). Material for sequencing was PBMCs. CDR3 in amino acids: CASSYMSTGTFGEQYF. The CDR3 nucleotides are TGTGCCAGCAGTTACATGTCGACAGGTACCTTCGGGGAGCAGTACTTC.